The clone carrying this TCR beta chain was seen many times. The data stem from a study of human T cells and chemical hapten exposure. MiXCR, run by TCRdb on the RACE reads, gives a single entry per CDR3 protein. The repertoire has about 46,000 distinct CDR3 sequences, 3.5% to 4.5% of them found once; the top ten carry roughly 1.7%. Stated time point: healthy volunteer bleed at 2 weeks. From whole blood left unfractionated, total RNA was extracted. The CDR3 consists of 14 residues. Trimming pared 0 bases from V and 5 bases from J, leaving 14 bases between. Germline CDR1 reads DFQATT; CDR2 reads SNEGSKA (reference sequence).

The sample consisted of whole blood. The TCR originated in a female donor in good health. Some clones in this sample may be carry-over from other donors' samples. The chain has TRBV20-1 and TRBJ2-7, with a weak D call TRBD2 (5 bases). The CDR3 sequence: CSARDYGKNDEQYF. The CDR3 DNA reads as TGCAGTGCTAGAGATTACGGGAAAAACGACGAGCAGTACTTC.